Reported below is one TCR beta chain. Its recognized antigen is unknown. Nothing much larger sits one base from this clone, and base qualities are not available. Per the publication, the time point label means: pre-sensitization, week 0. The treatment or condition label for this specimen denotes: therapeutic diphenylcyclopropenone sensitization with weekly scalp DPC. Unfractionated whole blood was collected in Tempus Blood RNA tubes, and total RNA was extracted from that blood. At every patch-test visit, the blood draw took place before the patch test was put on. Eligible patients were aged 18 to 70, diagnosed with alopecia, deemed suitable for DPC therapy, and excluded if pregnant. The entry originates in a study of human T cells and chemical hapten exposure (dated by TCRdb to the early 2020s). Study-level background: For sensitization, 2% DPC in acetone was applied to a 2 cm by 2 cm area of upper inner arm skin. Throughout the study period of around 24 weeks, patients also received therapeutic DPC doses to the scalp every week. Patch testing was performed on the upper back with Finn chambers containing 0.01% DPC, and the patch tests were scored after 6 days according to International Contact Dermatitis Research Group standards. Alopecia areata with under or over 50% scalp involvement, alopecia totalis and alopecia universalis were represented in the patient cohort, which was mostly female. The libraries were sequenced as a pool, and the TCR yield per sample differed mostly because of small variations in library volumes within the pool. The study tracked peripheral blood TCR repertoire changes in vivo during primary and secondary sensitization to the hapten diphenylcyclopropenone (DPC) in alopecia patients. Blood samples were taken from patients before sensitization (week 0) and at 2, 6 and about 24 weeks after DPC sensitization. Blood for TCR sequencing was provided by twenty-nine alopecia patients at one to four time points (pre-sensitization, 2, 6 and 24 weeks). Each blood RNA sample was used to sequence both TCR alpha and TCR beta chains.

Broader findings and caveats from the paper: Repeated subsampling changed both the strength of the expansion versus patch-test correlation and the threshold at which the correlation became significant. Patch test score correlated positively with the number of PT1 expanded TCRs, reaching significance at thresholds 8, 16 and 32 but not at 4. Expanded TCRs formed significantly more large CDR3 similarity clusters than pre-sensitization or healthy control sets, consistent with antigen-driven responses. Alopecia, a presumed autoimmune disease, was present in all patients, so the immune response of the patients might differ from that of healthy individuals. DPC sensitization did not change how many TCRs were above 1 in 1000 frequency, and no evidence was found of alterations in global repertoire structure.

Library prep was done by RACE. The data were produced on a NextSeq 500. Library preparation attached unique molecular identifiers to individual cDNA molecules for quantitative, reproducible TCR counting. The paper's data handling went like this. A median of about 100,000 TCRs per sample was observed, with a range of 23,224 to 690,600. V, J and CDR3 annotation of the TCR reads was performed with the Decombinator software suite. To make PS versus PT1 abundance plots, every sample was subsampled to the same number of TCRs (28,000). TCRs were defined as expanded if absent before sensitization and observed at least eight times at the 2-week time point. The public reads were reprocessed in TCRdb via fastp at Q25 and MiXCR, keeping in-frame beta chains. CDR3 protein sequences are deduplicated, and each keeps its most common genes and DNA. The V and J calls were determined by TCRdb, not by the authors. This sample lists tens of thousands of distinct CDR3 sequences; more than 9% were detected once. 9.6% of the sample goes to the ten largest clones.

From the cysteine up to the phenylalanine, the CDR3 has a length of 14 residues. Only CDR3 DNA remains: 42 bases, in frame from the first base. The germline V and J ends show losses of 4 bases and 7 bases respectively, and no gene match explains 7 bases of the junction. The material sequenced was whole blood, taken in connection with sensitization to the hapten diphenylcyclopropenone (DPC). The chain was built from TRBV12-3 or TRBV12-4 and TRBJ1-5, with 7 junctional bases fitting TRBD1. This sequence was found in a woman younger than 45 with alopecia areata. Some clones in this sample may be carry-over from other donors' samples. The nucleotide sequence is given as TGTGCCAGCAGTTCCCTCAGGGGGAGCCAGCCCCAGCATTTT. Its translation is CASSSLRGSQPQHF.